The 14 T cell receptor beta chains presented below share a single source sample, sequenced in a study of cytomegalovirus exposure and HLA in healthy donors. In the PCR, 60 Vbeta and 13 Jbeta primers were used. Profiled with immunoSEQ multiplex PCR; TCRdb holds only in-frame clones, not every one. The sample data list 60,000 to 75,000 clones. The sequenced material came from PBMCs. Receptor source: a woman younger than 45 in good health and CMV-seronegative.

The rearrangement uses TRBV20-1 and TRBJ1-3; D ambiguous. The CDR3 has 11 amino acids. Germline V gene lookup returns CDR1 DFQATT and CDR2 SNEGSKA (reference sequence). Trimming stripped 5 bases from V and 5 bases from J, with 7 bases between. DNA of the CDR3: TGCAGTGCTGAGGCTAGAAACACCATATATTTT. Protein: CSAEARNTIYF.

V gene TRBV5-1 combines with J gene TRBJ1-1; tentative D call: TRBD1 (5 bases). V was clipped by 0 bases and J by 5 bases, with 11 bases between them. This CDR3 comprises 14 residues. Looked up from germline, CDR1 is SGHRS and CDR2 is YFSETQ. The CDR3 coding sequence is TGCGCCAGCAGCTTGGCGGGGGATGGAACTGAAGCTTTCTTT. Residues: CASSLAGDGTEAFF.

V and J are TRBV30 and TRBJ1-1, with 11 positions matching TRBD1. The CDR3 loop spans 14 amino acids. Germline lookup yields CDR1 GTSNPN and CDR2 SVGIG (reference sequence). V gave up 6 bases and J gave up 5 bases; unmatched junction bases: 8. The CDR3 nucleotides read TGTGCCTGCCGAGGGACAGGGGGTTTTACTGAAGCTTTCTTT. Translation: CACRGTGGFTEAFF.

The rearrangement uses TRBV5-4 and TRBJ2-6, with 9 bases identical to TRBD1. Germline assignment: CDR1 SGHNT and CDR2 YYREEE (reference sequence). This CDR3 contains 18 residues. With V trimmed by 4 bases and J by 2 bases, 10 bases remained unmatched. CDR3 in DNA: TGTGCCAGCAGCGCCTACCGGGACAGGGTTGCTGGGGCCAACGTCCTGACTTTC. Its protein is CASSAYRDRVAGANVLTF.

The V call is TRBV7-9, the J call TRBJ2-6; D is ambiguous. Trimming removed 1 base at V and 2 bases at J, with 6 bases between. Germline V gives CDR1 SEHNR, CDR2 FQNEAQ (reference sequence). The CDR3 extends over 15 amino acids. As DNA, the CDR3 is TGTGCCAGCAGCTTAGGCGACACTGGGGCCAACGTCCTGACTTTC. Protein product: CASSLGDTGANVLTF. Supplemented by reference TRBV7-9 and TRBJ2-6, the full variable domain reads DTGVSQNPRHKITKRGQNVTFRCDPISEHNRLYWYRQTLGQGPEFLTYFQNEAQLEKSRLLSDRFSAERPKGSFSTLEIQRTEQGDSAMYLCASSLGDTGANVLTFGAGSRLTVL.

The CDR3 DNA is TGTGCCAGCTCCTGGGGCGGGAGAGAGACCCAGTACTTC. As protein: CASSWGGRETQYF. V and J are TRBV27 and TRBJ2-5; 7 bases agree with TRBD2. The J segment lost 4 bases and the V segment lost 8 bases, leaving 7 bases of the junction unmatched. The CDR3 has 13 amino acids. Germline assignment: CDR1 MNHEY and CDR2 SMNVEV (reference sequence).

The chain recombines TRBV10-3 with TRBJ1-2, with D possibly matching TRBD1 (5 bases). The CDR3 is 15 amino acids. The V end was cut by 1 base, the J end by 0 bases, with 9 bases between. Germline V gene sequence: CDR1 ENHRY, CDR2 SYGVKD. The CDR3 is CAISELDSSNYGYTF. CDR3 coding DNA: TGTGCCATCAGTGAGTTAGACAGCTCTAACTATGGCTACACCTTC.

The chain carries TRBV9 and TRBJ2-2; 7 nucleotides align to TRBD2. Germline lookup yields CDR1 SGDLS and CDR2 YYNGEE. The length of the CDR3 is 15 residues. V lost 2 bases and J lost 0; bases outside the gene matches: 1. CDR3 sequence reads: CASSVGLPNTGELFF. The CDR3 region has the DNA TGTGCCAGCAGCGTGGGACTACCGAACACCGGGGAGCTGTTTTTT. The full variable domain, its missing parts supplied by reference TRBV9 and TRBJ2-2, is DSGVTQTPKHLITATGQRVTLRCSPRSGDLSVYWYQQSLDQGLQFLIQYYNGEERAKGNILERFSAQQFPDLHSELNLSSLELGDSALYFCASSVGLPNTGELFFGEGSRLTVL.

A note on this clone: The sample carries other DNA sequences with the same CDR3. The CDR3 nucleotides are TGTGCCAGCAGCTCCGGGACAGGGGCCTACGAGCAGTACTTC. Translated: CASSSGTGAYEQYF. This sequence joins TRBV28 and TRBJ2-7; TRBD1 matches at 10 bases. J was trimmed by 2 bases and V by 6 bases; bases with no gene match: 4. Germline lookup yields CDR1 MDHEN and CDR2 SYDVKM. This CDR3 region has 14 residues. Combining the CDR3 with reference TRBV28 and TRBJ2-7 gives the whole variable domain DVKVTQSSRYLVKRTGEKVFLECVQDMDHENMFWYRQDPGLGLRLIYFSYDVKMKEKGDIPEGYSVSREKKERFSLILESASTNQTSMYLCASSSGTGAYEQYFGPGTRLTVT.

V usage is TRBV7-2 and J usage is TRBJ2-7, with a possible D match to TRBD2 (6 bases). Looked up from germline, CDR1 is SGHTA and CDR2 is FQGNSA. CDR3 length equals 15 residues. V was clipped by 3 bases and J by 2 bases, with 14 bases between them. CDR3 amino acids: CASSLPLGGTYEQYF. CDR3 DNA: TGTGCCAGCAGCTTGCCCTTAGGAGGGACCTACGAGCAGTACTTC. The whole variable domain, remainder taken from reference TRBV7-2 and TRBJ2-7, is GAGVSQSPSNKVTEKGKDVELRCDPISGHTALYWYRQSLGQGLEFLIYFQGNSAPDKSGLPSDRFSAERTGGSVSTLTIQRTQQEDSAVYLCASSLPLGGTYEQYFGPGTRLTVT.

The J gene is TRBJ2-7, the V gene TRBV19; D perhaps matches TRBD1 (6 bases). The CDR3 sequence is 14 residues long. V gave up 5 bases and J gave up 3 bases, with 14 bases separating them. In germline, CDR1 is LNHDA, CDR2 SQIVND (reference sequence). The CDR3, as DNA: TGTGCCAGTAGTGGGGGCAGGGGAGTCTACGAGCAGTACTTC. This gives the protein CASSGGRGVYEQYF.

The chain recombines TRBV30 with TRBJ2-5; a weak D match, TRBD2 (6 bases). The V end was cut by 0 bases, the J end by 1 base, with 15 bases between. The germline V gene has CDR1 GTSNPN and CDR2 SVGIG (reference sequence). The CDR3 totals 16 residues. The CDR3 region is CAWSVLSGAPQETQYF. The CDR3 region has the DNA TGTGCCTGGAGTGTACTTAGCGGAGCTCCCCAAGAGACCCAGTACTTC.

CDR3 sequence (DNA): TGCGCCAGCAGCCAAGTGGCAGGGAACGAGCAGTACTTC. It encodes CASSQVAGNEQYF. The V gene is TRBV4-3, the J gene TRBJ2-7; D perhaps matches TRBD1 (5 bases). Trimming removed 1 base at V and 5 bases at J, with 9 bases between. CDR1 and CDR2 (germline): LGHNA, YSLEER. CDR3 size: 13 residues.

The CDR3 nucleotides are TGTGCCAGCAGCTTTGAAACAGGGGCAAACACCGGGGAGCTGTTTTTT. Translation gives CASSFETGANTGELFF. The V gene is TRBV5-4, the J gene TRBJ2-2; 7 bases align to TRBD1. Germline CDR1 reads SGHNT; CDR2 reads YYREEE (reference sequence). The CDR3 contains 16 residues. J was trimmed by 2 bases and V by 2 bases; bases with no gene match: 6.